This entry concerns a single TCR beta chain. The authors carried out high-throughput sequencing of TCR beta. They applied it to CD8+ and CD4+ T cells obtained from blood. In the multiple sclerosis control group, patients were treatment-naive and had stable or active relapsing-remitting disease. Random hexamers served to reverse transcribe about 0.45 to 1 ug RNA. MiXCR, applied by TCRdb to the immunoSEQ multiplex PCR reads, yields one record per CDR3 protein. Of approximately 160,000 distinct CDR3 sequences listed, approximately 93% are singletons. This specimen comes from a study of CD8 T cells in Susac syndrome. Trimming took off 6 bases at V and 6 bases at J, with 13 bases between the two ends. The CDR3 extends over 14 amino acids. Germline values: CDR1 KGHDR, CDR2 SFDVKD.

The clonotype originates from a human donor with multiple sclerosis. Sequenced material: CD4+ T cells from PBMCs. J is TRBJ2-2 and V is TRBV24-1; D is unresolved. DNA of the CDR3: TGTGCCACCAGTTCGGCTTCCACCGCCGGGGAGCTGTTTTTT. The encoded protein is CATSSASTAGELFF.